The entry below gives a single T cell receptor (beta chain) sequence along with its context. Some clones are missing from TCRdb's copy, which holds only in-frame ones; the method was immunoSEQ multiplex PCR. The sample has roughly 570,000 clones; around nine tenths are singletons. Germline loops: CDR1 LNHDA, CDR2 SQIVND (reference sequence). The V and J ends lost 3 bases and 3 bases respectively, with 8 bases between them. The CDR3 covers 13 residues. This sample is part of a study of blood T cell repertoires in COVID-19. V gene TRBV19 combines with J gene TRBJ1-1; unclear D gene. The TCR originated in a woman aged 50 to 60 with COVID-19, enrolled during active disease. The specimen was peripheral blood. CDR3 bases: TGTGCCAGTAGTATGGAGGTTTACACTGAAGCTTTCTTT. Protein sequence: CASSMEVYTEAFF. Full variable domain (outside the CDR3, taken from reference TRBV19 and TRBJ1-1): DGGITQSPKYLFRKEGQNVTLSCEQNLNHDAMYWYRQDPGQGLRLIYYSQIVNDFQKGDIAEGYSVSREKKESFPLTVTSAQKNPTAFYLCASSMEVYTEAFFGQGTRLTVV.